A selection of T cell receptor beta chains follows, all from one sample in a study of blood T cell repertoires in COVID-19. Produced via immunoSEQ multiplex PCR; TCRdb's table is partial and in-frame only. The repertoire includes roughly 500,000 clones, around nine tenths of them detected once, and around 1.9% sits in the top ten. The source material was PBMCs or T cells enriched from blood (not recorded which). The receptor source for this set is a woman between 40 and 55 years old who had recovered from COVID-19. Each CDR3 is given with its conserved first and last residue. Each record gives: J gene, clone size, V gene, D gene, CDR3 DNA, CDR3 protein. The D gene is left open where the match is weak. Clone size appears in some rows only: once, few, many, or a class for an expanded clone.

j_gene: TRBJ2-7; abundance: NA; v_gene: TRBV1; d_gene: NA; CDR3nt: TGCATCAGCAGCCGCCGGAACGATGAGTGGGAGACTTACGAGCAGTACTTC; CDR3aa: CISSRRNDEWETYEQYF
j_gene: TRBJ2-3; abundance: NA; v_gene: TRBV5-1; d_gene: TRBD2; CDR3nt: TGCGCCAGCAGCTCTGGACTAGCGGGGGCCACAGATACGCAGTATTTT; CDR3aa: CASSSGLAGATDTQYF
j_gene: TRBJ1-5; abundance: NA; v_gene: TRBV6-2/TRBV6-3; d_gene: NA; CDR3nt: TGTGCCAGCAGTTACAGGTCGGTCTCACAGGGACCCTACAATCAGCCCCAGCATTTT; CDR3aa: CASSYRSVSQGPYNQPQHF
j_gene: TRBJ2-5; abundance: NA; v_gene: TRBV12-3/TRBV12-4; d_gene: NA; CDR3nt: TGTGCCAGCAGTTTGGGTACTAAGACCCAGTACTTC; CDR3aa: CASSLGTKTQYF
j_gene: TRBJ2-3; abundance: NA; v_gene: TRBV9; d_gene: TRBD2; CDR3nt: TGTGCCAGCAGCGCCGGACTAGCGTACCGCACAGATACGCAGTATTTT; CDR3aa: CASSAGLAYRTDTQYF
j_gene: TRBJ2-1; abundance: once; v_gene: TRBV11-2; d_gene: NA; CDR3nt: TGTGCCAGCGCCACGGGGGTTTCCTACAATGAGCAGTTCTTC; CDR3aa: CASATGVSYNEQFF
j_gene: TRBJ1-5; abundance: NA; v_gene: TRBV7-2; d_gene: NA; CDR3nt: TGTGCCAGCAGTTCACAGGAGAATCAGCCCCAGCATTTT; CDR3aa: CASSSQENQPQHF
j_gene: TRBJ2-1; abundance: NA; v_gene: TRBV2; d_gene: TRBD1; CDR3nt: TGTGCCAGCAGTGGCCAGGGGGTCTTGAATGAGCAGTTCTTC; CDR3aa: CASSGQGVLNEQFF
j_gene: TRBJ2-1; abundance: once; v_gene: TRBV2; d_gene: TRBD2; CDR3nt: TGTGCCAGCAGCGCCGGGACTAGTGTCTACAATGAGCAGTTCTTC; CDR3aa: CASSAGTSVYNEQFF
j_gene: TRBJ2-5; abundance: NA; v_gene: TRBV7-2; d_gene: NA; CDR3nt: TGTGCCAGCAGCTTGCAGCGGAGCCAAGAGACCCAGTACTTC; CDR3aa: CASSLQRSQETQYF
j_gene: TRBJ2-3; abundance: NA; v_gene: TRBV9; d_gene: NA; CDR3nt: TGTGCCAGCAGCGTAGTAGGGGGAGGGGCAGCAGATACGCAGTATTTT; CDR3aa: CASSVVGGGAADTQYF
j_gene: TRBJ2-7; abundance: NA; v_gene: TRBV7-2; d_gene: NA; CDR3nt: TGTGCCAGCAGCTTGCAGGGGAGTCGCCACGAGCAGTACTTC; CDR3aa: CASSLQGSRHEQYF
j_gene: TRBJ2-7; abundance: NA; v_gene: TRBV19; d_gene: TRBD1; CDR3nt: TGTGCCAGTAGAAGGGACAGGGGTTCCTACGAGCAGTACTTC; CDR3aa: CASRRDRGSYEQYF
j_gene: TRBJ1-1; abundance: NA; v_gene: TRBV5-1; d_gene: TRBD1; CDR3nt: TGCGCCAGCAGCTTGGGGGACAGTTTGAACACTGAAGCTTTCTTT; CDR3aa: CASSLGDSLNTEAFF
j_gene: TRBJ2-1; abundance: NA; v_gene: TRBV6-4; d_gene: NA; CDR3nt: TGTGCCAGCAGTGACGGGCCCCTTTTTTCCAATGAGCAGTTCTTC; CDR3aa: CASSDGPLFSNEQFF